The 5 T cell receptor beta chains below were found in one sample sequenced in a study of cytomegalovirus exposure and HLA in healthy donors. With 60 Vbeta and 13 Jbeta primers, the PCR was carried out. The repertoire was sequenced with immunoSEQ multiplex PCR; TCRdb's copy has only in-frame clones and lacks some. The profile shows about 170,000 clones, around four fifths of them singletons. The source material was PBMCs. These receptors originate from a female donor in good health and CMV-seronegative.

V is TRBV27 and J is TRBJ2-7; 10 bases match TRBD2. Losses at the gene ends were 6 bases for V and 0 bases for J; bases not matched to a gene: 5. Germline values: CDR1 MNHEY, CDR2 SMNVEV (reference sequence). CDR3 length: 15 amino acids. CDR3 nucleotide sequence: TGTGCCAGCAGGCTAGCGGGAGCCCTCTCCTACGAGCAGTACTTC. It is translated as CASRLAGALSYEQYF.

Comments on this clone: The junction departs from germline at one end; a sequencing error may be responsible. The J gene is TRBJ2-7, the V gene TRBV7-7, with TRBD2 identical over 7 bases. From germline, CDR1 is SSHAT and CDR2 FNYEAQ (reference sequence). The CDR3 covers 14 residues. The CDR3 spells CASSLGTSGGEQYF. For the CDR3, the DNA is TGTGCTAGCAGCCTGGGGACTTCGGGAGGAGAGCAGTACTTC.

The chain employs TRBV6-5 and TRBJ1-1, with 7 nucleotides matching TRBD1. Losses at the gene ends were 6 bases for V and 4 bases for J; bases not matched to a gene: 8. This CDR3 region has 14 residues. Germline CDR1 reads MNHEY; CDR2 reads SVGAGI. CDR3 amino acids: CASRSGQPRTEAFF. Here the CDR3 DNA reads TGTGCCAGCAGATCGGGACAGCCCCGCACTGAAGCTTTCTTT.

This clone occurred once. The chain employs TRBV18 and TRBJ1-1; perhaps TRBD1 as D (6 bases). V lost 6 bases, J lost 4 bases, and 9 bases lay in between. The CDR3 sequence is 12 residues long. In germline, CDR1 is KGHSH, CDR2 LQKENI. Here the CDR3 DNA reads TGTGCCAGCTCCTCAGGGGCCACTGAAGCTTTCTTT. Translating gives CASSSGATEAFF. The full variable domain, its missing parts supplied by reference TRBV18 and TRBJ1-1, is NAGVMQNPRHLVRRRGQEARLRCSPMKGHSHVYWYRQLPEEGLKFMVYLQKENIIDESGMPKERFSAEFPKEGPSILRIQQVVRGDSAAYFCASSSGATEAFFGQGTRLTVV.

The chain employs TRBV25-1 and TRBJ2-1; 14 bases are shared with TRBD2. V lost 2 bases and J lost 1; bases outside the gene matches: 1. Germline V gives CDR1 MGHDK, CDR2 SYGVNS. The CDR3 totals 17 residues. Written as DNA, the CDR3 is TGTGCCAGCAGTGAAGGGACTAGCGGGAGTTCCTACAATGAGCAGTTCTTC. Amino acids: CASSEGTSGSSYNEQFF.